The 16 T cell receptor beta chains given below trace back to one sample, sequenced in a study of T cell clones after liver transplantation. TCRdb keeps only in-frame clones here, not all; method: immunoSEQ multiplex PCR. The sample shows more than 20,000 clones, about four fifths of them seen only once. Sequenced material: CD8+ T cells from blood, taken more than 53 months after liver transplant. The source is a human patient who received a liver transplant. T cells may partly derive from the graft donor.

This clone was recorded a few times. The rearrangement joins TRBV7-8 to TRBJ1-6; D might be TRBD1 (6 bases). The CDR3 length is 16 residues. CDR1 SGHVS and CDR2 FQNEAQ come from the germline V gene. Trimming shortened V by 5 bases and J by 7 bases, and 18 bases separated the two germline ends. The CDR3 loop is CASSPLPGVGNSPLHF. The CDR3 DNA reads TGTGCCAGCAGCCCTCTTCCAGGGGTGGGGAATTCACCCCTCCACTTT. Drawing the rest from reference TRBV7-8 and TRBJ1-6, the complete variable domain is GAGVSQSPRYKVAKRGQDVALRCDPISGHVSLFWYQQALGQGPEFLTYFQNEAQLDKSGLPSDRFFAERPEGSVSTLKIQRTQQEDSAVYLCASSPLPGVGNSPLHFGNGTRLTVT.

The V and J genes are TRBV14 and TRBJ1-2; TRBD1 agrees at 8 bases. The CDR3 covers 16 residues. Germline loops: CDR1 SGHDN, CDR2 FVKESK. J was trimmed by 6 bases and V by 2 bases; bases with no gene match: 11. Here the CDR3 reads CASSQYGGGQGNGYTF. The CDR3 DNA reads TGTGCCAGCAGCCAATACGGGGGCGGACAGGGCAATGGCTACACCTTC.

The V and J genes are TRBV11-2 and TRBJ1-2; TRBD1 is a possible D gene (5 bases). CDR1 is SGHAT and CDR2 is FQNNGV in the germline V gene. With 0 bases removed from V and 0 bases from J, the gap between germline ends came to 14 bases. This CDR3 region has 17 residues. The CDR3 DNA reads as TGTGCCAGCAGCTTAGATTGGGGCCTGTTAGCTAACTATGGCTACACCTTC. It encodes CASSLDWGLLANYGYTF.

The chain joins TRBV6-5 to TRBJ2-7; the D gene is possibly TRBD2 (5 bases). Germline V CDR1 and CDR2: MNHEY, SVGAGI. The CDR3 loop spans 12 amino acids. V gave up 6 bases and J gave up 5 bases, with 11 bases separating them. CDR3 DNA: TGTGCCAGCAGCCCGGGGAGCCACGAGCAGTACTTC. It codes for CASSPGSHEQYF.

This clone has more than one count but fewer than ten. The rearrangement uses TRBV13 and TRBJ2-1; D might be TRBD1 or TRBD2, each matching 6 bases. V lost 3 bases and J lost 0, with 15 bases in between. From germline, CDR1 is PRHDT and CDR2 FYEKMQ (reference sequence). There are 17 residues in the CDR3. In DNA form, the CDR3 reads TGTGCCAGCAGCTTGTCCGGGGGCCGAAGCTCCTACAATGAGCAGTTCTTC. This translates into CASSLSGGRSSYNEQFF.

J is TRBJ1-1 and V is TRBV14, with D uncertain. The V end was cut by 1 base, the J end by 3 bases, with 6 bases between. CDR1 and CDR2 from the germline V gene are SGHDN and FVKESK. There are 13 residues in the CDR3. CDR3 in DNA: TGTGCCAGCAGCCAAGGGGAGGACACTGAAGCTTTCTTT. This sequence encodes CASSQGEDTEAFF. The entire variable domain, with the rest obtained from reference TRBV14 and TRBJ1-1, is as follows: EAGVTQFPSHSVIEKGQTVTLRCDPISGHDNLYWYRRVMGKEIKFLLHFVKESKQDESGMPNNRFLAERTGGTYSTLKVQPAELEDSGVYFCASSQGEDTEAFFGQGTRLTVV.

This chain connects TRBV23-1 to TRBJ2-7; TRBD1 matches at 8 bases. TRBV23-1 is filed as an ORF, its function uncertain. Losses at the gene ends were 3 bases for V and 0 bases for J; bases not matched to a gene: 7. The length of the CDR3 is 16 residues. The DNA for the CDR3 is TGCGCCAGCAGTCATCGAGGACAGGGCCACTCCTACGAGCAGTACTTC. It codes for CASSHRGQGHSYEQYF.

This sequence joins TRBV19 and TRBJ2-1; D is unresolved. Trimming left V 2 bases short and J 2 bases short, with 10 bases between. This CDR3 region has 15 residues. Per the germline V gene, CDR1 is LNHDA and CDR2 is SQIVND (reference sequence). In DNA, the CDR3 is TGTGCCAGTAGTATAACCGACGGACCCTACAATGAGCAGTTCTTC. As protein: CASSITDGPYNEQFF.

This clone was observed a handful of times. The chain recombines TRBV14 with TRBJ1-2; no definite D call. Trimming pared 1 base from V and 4 bases from J, leaving 13 bases between. The CDR3 has 15 residues. Germline loops: CDR1 SGHDN, CDR2 FVKESK. The CDR3 region is CASSQGTGPAYGYTF. CDR3 in DNA: TGTGCCAGCAGCCAAGGAACCGGACCGGCCTATGGCTACACCTTC.

J is TRBJ1-1 and V is TRBV11-3, with D unclear. The CDR3 extends over 15 amino acids. The V end was cut by 0 bases, the J end by 1 base, with 9 bases between. CDR1 and CDR2 from the germline V gene are SGHNT and YENEEA. The CDR3 DNA follows: TGTGCCAGCAGCTTAGATCGGCTCGAGAACACTGAAGCTTTCTTT. Its translation: CASSLDRLENTEAFF.

The gene calls are TRBV5-6 and TRBJ2-2; TRBD2 might be the D (5 bases). The CDR3 has 16 amino acids. CDR1 is SGHDT, CDR2 YYEEEE, per germline. With 3 bases removed from V and 3 bases from J, the gap between germline ends came to 15 bases. CDR3 sequence reads: CASSSLGVADTGELFF. For the CDR3, the DNA is TGTGCCAGCAGCTCCCTCGGGGTCGCGGACACCGGGGAGCTGTTTTTT.

This clone was counted a few times. V is TRBV27 and J is TRBJ2-3; D is perhaps TRBD1 (6 bases). Trimming stripped 5 bases from V and 0 bases from J, with 18 bases between. This CDR3 comprises 17 residues. Germline V gives CDR1 MNHEY, CDR2 SMNVEV (reference sequence). CDR3 in amino acids: CASSSRDTDFSTDTQYF. For the CDR3, the DNA is TGTGCCAGCAGTAGCCGGGACACGGACTTTAGCACAGATACGCAGTATTTT.

The chain employs TRBV7-9 and TRBJ2-7; D not resolved. Trimming left V 5 bases short and J 0 bases short, with 5 bases between. CDR1 is SEHNR, CDR2 FQNEAQ, per germline (reference sequence). This CDR3 comprises 12 residues. Here the CDR3 reads CASSHPSYEQYF. DNA of the CDR3: TGTGCCAGCAGCCACCCCTCCTACGAGCAGTACTTC.

Comments on this clone: Other DNA sequences within the sample encode an identical CDR3. The chain couples TRBV13 to TRBJ2-7, with unresolved D. Trimming removed 1 base at V and 3 bases at J, with 7 bases between. CDR1 and CDR2 (germline): PRHDT, FYEKMQ (reference sequence). This CDR3 is 13 amino acids long. In nucleotides, the CDR3 is TGTGCCAGCAGCTTAGAGAGCAGCTACGAGCAGTACTTC. Protein product: CASSLESSYEQYF.

V gene TRBV27 combines with J gene TRBJ1-2; D is unresolved. Germline CDR1 MNHEY, CDR2 SMNVEV (reference sequence). Trimming removed 2 bases from V and 7 bases from J, with 11 bases in between. The CDR3 is 13 residues long. Here the CDR3 DNA reads TGTGCCAGCAGTTTAAGCCCAGGTCGTGGCTACACCTTC. Translating gives CASSLSPGRGYTF.

V gene TRBV7-9 combines with J gene TRBJ1-1; unclear D gene. In germline, CDR1 is SEHNR, CDR2 FQNEAQ (reference sequence). Trimming took off 0 bases at V and 3 bases at J, with 20 bases between the two ends. The CDR3 is 18 residues long. The CDR3, as DNA: TGTGCCAGCAGCTTAGCGAGGGAAGACGGTTCAACGGACACTGAAGCTTTCTTT. Its translation: CASSLAREDGSTDTEAFF.